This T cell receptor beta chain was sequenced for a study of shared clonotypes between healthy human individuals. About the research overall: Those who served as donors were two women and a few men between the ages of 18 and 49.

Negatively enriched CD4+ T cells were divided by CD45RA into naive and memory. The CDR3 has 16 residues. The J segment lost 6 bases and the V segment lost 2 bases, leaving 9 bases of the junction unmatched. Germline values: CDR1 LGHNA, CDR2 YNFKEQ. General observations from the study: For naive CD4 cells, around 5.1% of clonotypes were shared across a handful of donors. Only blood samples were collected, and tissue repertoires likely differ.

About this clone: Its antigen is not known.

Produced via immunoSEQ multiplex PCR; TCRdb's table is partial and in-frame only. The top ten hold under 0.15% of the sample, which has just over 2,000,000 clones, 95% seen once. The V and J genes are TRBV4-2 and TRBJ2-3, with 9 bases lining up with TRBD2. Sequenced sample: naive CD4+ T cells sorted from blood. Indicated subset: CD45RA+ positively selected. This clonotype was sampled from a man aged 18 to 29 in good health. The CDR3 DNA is TGTGCCAGCAGCCAAAGAATAGCGGGGGAGGCGGATACGCAGTATTTT. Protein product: CASSQRIAGEADTQYF.